Below are 8 T cell receptor beta chains sequenced from a single sample in a study of OX40 agonist ivuxolimab in advanced cancers. Here immunoSEQ multiplex PCR was the method, and the copy in TCRdb shows in-frame clones only, minus some. The sample contains more than 70,000 clones, 80% to 90% of which appear only once. Sequencing was performed on CD4+ or CD8+ T cells sorted from blood, taken in a trial of the OX40 agonist ivuxolimab. These receptors all stem from an adult with an advanced solid tumor such as melanoma, head and neck, liver or kidney cancer.

This sequence joins TRBV5-1 and TRBJ2-7; D unresolved. From germline, CDR1 is SGHRS and CDR2 YFSETQ. Deletions cut 0 bases from V and 5 bases from J, with 12 bases between. The length of the CDR3 is 14 residues. The CDR3 protein is CASSLDSLIDEQYF. The CDR3 DNA is TGCGCCAGCAGCTTGGACAGTTTAATCGACGAGCAGTACTTC.

V gene TRBV28 combines with J gene TRBJ1-2; D is unclear. The V and J ends lost 4 bases and 5 bases respectively, with 5 bases between them. Germline V gives CDR1 MDHEN, CDR2 SYDVKM. The CDR3 loop spans 11 amino acids. CDR3 DNA sequence: TGTGCCAGCAGTTCGAGATATGGCTACACCTTC. Its protein is CASSSRYGYTF.

The chain couples TRBV5-1 to TRBJ1-3; D call uncertain. Trimming cost V 6 bases and J 0 bases, with 10 bases left between them. This CDR3 is built from 14 residues. Germline-derived CDR1 and CDR2 are SGHRS and YFSETQ. The CDR3 nucleotides read TGCGCCAGCAATGAGGGCGACTCTGGAAACACCATATATTTT. Its protein is CASNEGDSGNTIYF.

The chain joins TRBV5-1 to TRBJ1-1, with 11 bases that match TRBD1. CDR3 size: 14 residues. J was trimmed by 4 bases and V by 3 bases; bases with no gene match: 2. Germline values: CDR1 SGHRS, CDR2 YFSETQ. CDR3 DNA: TGCGCCAGCAGCTCAGGGACAGGGGGCACTGAAGCTTTCTTT. Its protein is CASSSGTGGTEAFF.

This rearrangement joins TRBV18 to TRBJ1-2, with D unclear. Between the trimmed V and J ends, which lost 6 bases and 1 base, there was a span of 12 bases. This CDR3 is 14 amino acids long. Germline CDR1 is KGHSH and CDR2 is LQKENI. The CDR3 region is CASSPEEYNYGYTF. Written as DNA, the CDR3 is TGTGCCAGCTCCCCCGAGGAATATAACTATGGCTACACCTTC.

Regarding this clone: Other DNA variants within this sample encode the same CDR3. This rearrangement joins TRBV9 to TRBJ2-5, with a weak D call TRBD2 (7 bases). Germline assignment: CDR1 SGDLS and CDR2 YYNGEE. This CDR3 region has 13 residues. The V end lost 0 bases, the J end lost 7 bases, and 10 bases lay between the germline ends. CDR3 in amino acids: CASSVAGEGTQYF. The CDR3 DNA follows: TGTGCCAGCAGCGTAGCAGGGGAGGGGACCCAGTACTTC.

The chain is built from TRBV7-2 and TRBJ2-1; possibly TRBD2 for D (5 bases). CDR3 size: 15 residues. V shed 1 base and J shed 7 bases, with 14 bases lying between them. Germline V lookup: CDR1 SGHTA, CDR2 FQGNSA. The CDR3 reads CASSLESGYKNEQFF. CDR3 bases: TGTGCCAGCAGCTTAGAGTCGGGGTATAAGAATGAGCAGTTCTTC.

In DNA form, the CDR3 reads TGTGCCAGCAGTTTAGTGACAGGGATCTACAATGAGCAGTTCTTC. Its translation is CASSLVTGIYNEQFF. V and J are TRBV28 and TRBJ2-1; 7 positions agree with TRBD1. This CDR3 region has 15 residues. The germline V gene has CDR1 MDHEN and CDR2 SYDVKM. Trimming removed 2 bases from V and 3 bases from J; junction bases left unmatched: 4.